This T cell receptor beta chain emerged from a study of cytomegalovirus exposure and HLA in healthy donors. Between the trimmed V and J ends, which lost 3 bases and 1 base, there was a span of 16 bases. Germline V gene data show CDR1 as SGHRS and CDR2 as YFSETQ. This CDR3 has 16 amino acids. It was with 60 Vbeta and 13 Jbeta primers that the PCR ran. Here immunoSEQ multiplex PCR was the method, and the copy in TCRdb shows in-frame clones only, minus some. Of about 140,000 clones listed, more than 75% are singletons. With respect to this clone: Its specificity is not known.

Overall study findings and caveats: For cytomegalovirus status, the classifier reportedly gave diagnoses with high specificity and sensitivity. In a later analysis, approximately 15,000 TCR beta sequences were associated with HLA alleles at 0.05 false discovery rate.

V and J are TRBV5-1 and TRBJ1-1; the D gene is possibly TRBD1 (5 bases). The sequenced sample consisted of PBMCs. This receptor was obtained from a young man in good health and CMV-seronegative. The CDR3 reads CASSSTAGITNTEAFF. CDR3 nucleotide sequence: TGCGCCAGCAGCTCGACAGCCGGAATTACGAACACTGAAGCTTTCTTT.